The source of this T cell receptor (beta chain) is a study of response to subunit inactivated influenza vaccine. This clonotype was recorded a few times. The antigen remains unidentified. Germline V gives CDR1 ENHRY, CDR2 SYGVKD. The ends were cut back, 2 bases at V and 5 bases at J, with 0 bases in the middle. The CDR3 has 11 amino acids. The study's findings and limits: Seasonal influenza vaccination, on each occasion, was suggested by the authors to recruit few new T cells.

MiXCR, applied by TCRdb to the RT-PCR reads, yields one record per CDR3 protein. The repertoire includes 860,000 or so distinct CDR3 sequences, around 20% of them detected once, and roughly 10% sits in the top ten. V is TRBV10-3 and J is TRBJ2-2; D ambiguous. This material consisted of PBMCs from blood, taken more than 4 days after vaccination. The source is a man aged 45-60 years who received an inactivated influenza vaccine. The chain's CDR3 is CAISETGELFF. CDR3 sequence (DNA): TGTGCCATCAGTGAGACCGGGGAGCTGTTTTTT.